The subject of this entry is one T cell receptor (beta chain). Its target is not known. TCRdb reanalysed the reads using MiXCR and keeps one entry per CDR3 protein. The table shows about 340,000 distinct CDR3 sequences, with just under 30% occurring only once. This sample was taken from a study of T cell repertoires in cytomegalovirus infection. The CDR3 is made up of 15 amino acids. Germline lookup yields CDR1 MNHNS and CDR2 SASEGT. V lost 10 bases, J lost 0 bases, and 11 bases stayed unmatched. The TCR comes from a human donor in good health (CMV status not recorded). Some clones in this sample may be carry-over from other donors' samples. V gene TRBV6-1 combines with J gene TRBJ1-1; 7 nucleotides match TRBD1. The sample here was cultured PBMCs, taken from culture after CMV antigen stimulation. The CDR3 here is CAIRGGGEVNTEAFF. CDR3 DNA sequence: TGTGCCATAAGAGGAGGGGGCGAGGTGAACACTGAAGCTTTCTTT.